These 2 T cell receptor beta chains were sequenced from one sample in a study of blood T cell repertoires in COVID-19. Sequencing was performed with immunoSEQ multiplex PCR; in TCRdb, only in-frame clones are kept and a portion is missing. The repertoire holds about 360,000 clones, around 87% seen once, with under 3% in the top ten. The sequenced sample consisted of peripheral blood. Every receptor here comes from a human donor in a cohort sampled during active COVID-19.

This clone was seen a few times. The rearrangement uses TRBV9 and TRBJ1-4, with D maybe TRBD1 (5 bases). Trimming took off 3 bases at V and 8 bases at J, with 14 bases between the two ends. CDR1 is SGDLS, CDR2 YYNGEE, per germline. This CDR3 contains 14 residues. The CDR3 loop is CASSGGSLGEKLFF. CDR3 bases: TGTGCCAGCAGCGGGGGCTCTCTTGGGGAAAAACTGTTTTTT.

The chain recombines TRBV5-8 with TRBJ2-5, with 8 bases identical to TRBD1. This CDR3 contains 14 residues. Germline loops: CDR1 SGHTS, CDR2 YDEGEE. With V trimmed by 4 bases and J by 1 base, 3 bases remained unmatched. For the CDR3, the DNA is TGTGCCAGCAGCCTAGACAGGGGCCAAGAGACCCAGTACTTC. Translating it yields CASSLDRGQETQYF.